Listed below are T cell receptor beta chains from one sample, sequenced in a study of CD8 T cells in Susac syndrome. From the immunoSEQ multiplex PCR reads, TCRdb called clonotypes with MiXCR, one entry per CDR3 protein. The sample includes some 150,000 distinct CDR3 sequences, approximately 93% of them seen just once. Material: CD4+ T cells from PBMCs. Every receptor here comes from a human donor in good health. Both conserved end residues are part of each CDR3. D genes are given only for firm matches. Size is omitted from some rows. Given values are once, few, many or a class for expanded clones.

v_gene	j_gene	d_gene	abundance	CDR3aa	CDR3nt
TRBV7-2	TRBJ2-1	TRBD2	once	CASSPGLAGVVDEQFF	TGTGCCAGCAGCCCAGGACTAGCGGGAGTGGTGGATGAGCAGTTCTTC
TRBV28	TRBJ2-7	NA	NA	CASWGQKEQYF	TGTGCCAGCTGGGGGCAAAAGGAGCAGTACTTC
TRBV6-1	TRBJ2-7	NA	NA	CASRGAYEQYF	TGTGCCAGCAGGGGCGCCTACGAGCAGTACTTC
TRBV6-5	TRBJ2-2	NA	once	CASSRDPVVGELFF	TGTGCCAGCAGTCGGGACCCTGTGGTCGGGGAGCTGTTTTTT
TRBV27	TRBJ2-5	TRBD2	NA	CASSSRRLAGAAGETQYF	TGTGCCAGCAGTTCCCGACGCTTAGCGGGTGCCGCCGGAGAGACCCAGTACTTC
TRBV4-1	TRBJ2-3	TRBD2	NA	CASSQDGIAGANADTQYF	TGCGCCAGCAGCCAAGATGGGATAGCGGGAGCAAACGCAGATACGCAGTATTTT
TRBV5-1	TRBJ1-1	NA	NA	CASSFTGPNTEAFF	TGCGCCAGCAGCTTCACAGGCCCGAACACTGAAGCTTTCTTT
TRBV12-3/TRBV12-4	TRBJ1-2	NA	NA	CASSPLYYGYTF	TGTGCCAGCAGCCCCCTATACTATGGCTACACCTTC
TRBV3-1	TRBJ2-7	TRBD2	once	CASSPRVSGNSYEQYF	TGTGCCAGCAGCCCCCGGGTTAGCGGGAATTCCTACGAGCAGTACTTC
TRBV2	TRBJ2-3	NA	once	CASSPLSDTQYF	TGTGCCAGCAGCCCACTATCAGATACGCAGTATTTT
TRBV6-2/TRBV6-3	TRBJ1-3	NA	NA	CASQRGANSGNTIYF	TGTGCCAGCCAGCGGGGGGCAAACTCTGGAAACACCATATATTTT
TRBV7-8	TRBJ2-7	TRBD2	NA	CASSLGVWRLAVYEQYF	TGTGCCAGCAGCTTAGGAGTGTGGCGACTAGCGGTTTACGAGCAGTACTTC
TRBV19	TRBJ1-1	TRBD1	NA	CASTPQGAGTEAFF	TGTGCCAGTACCCCACAGGGGGCGGGAACTGAAGCTTTCTTT
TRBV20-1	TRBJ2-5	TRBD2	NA	CSARTSGSIETQYF	TGCAGTGCTCGGACTAGCGGGAGTATAGAGACCCAGTACTTC
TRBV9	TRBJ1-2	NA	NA	CASSEGTVANYGYTF	TGTGCCAGCAGCGAGGGGACGGTAGCTAACTATGGCTACACCTTC
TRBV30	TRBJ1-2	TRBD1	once	CAWSGRDRGNYGYTF	TGTGCCTGGAGTGGCCGGGACAGGGGGAACTATGGCTACACCTTC
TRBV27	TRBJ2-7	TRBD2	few	CASSFREGSYEQYF	TGTGCCAGCAGTTTTCGGGAGGGCTCCTACGAGCAGTACTTC
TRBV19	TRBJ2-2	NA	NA	CASSIRRLELFF	TGTGCCAGTAGTATAAGACGTCTGGAACTGTTTTTT
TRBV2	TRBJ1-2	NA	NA	CATSRQAYGYTF	TGTGCCACCAGTCGACAGGCTTATGGCTACACCTTC
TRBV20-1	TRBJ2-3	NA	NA	CSAFEYSTDTQYF	TGCAGTGCTTTCGAGTATAGCACAGATACGCAGTATTTT
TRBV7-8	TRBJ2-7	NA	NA	CASSNYYEQYF	TGTGCCAGCAGCAACTACTACGAGCAGTACTTC
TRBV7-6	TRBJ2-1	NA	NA	CASSSAVAVSYNEQFF	TGTGCCAGCAGCTCAGCGGTAGCGGTCTCCTACAATGAGCAGTTCTTC
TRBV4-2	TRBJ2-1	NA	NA	CASSQDQLASYNEQFF	TGTGCCAGCAGCCAAGATCAGCTAGCGTCGTACAATGAGCAGTTCTTC
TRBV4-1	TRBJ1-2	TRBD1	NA	CASSQEGQRANYGYTF	TGCGCCAGCAGCCAAGAGGGACAGAGGGCTAACTATGGCTACACCTTC
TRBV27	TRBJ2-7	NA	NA	CASSSGHAYEQYF	TGTGCCAGCAGTTCCGGACATGCCTACGAGCAGTACTTC
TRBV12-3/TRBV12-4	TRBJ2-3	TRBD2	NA	CASRTLAGGSTDTQYF	TGTGCCAGCAGGACTTTAGCGGGAGGAAGCACAGATACGCAGTATTTT
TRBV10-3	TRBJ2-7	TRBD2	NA	CATARGTISYEQYF	TGTGCCACCGCCCGGGGGACTATCTCCTACGAGCAGTACTTC
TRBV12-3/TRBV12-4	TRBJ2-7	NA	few	CASSLRVYEQYF	TGTGCCAGCAGTTTGCGGGTCTACGAGCAGTACTTC
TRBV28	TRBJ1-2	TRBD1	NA	CASRYTGDLDGYTF	TGTGCCAGCAGATACACAGGGGACCTAGATGGCTACACCTTC
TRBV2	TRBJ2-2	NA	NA	CASRRLSSAGELFF	TGTGCCAGCAGACGCCTATCTAGCGCCGGGGAGCTGTTTTTT
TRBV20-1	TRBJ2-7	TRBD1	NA	CSAGQADYEQYF	TGCAGTGCAGGACAGGCCGACTACGAGCAGTACTTC
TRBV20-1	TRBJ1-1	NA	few	CSARGGNTEAFF	TGCAGTGCTAGAGGAGGGAACACTGAAGCTTTCTTT
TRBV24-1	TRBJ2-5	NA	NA	CATSDSGDIEETQYF	TGTGCCACCAGTGATTCGGGGGACATCGAAGAGACCCAGTACTTC